The next 14 T cell receptor beta chains were all read from a single sample in a study of T cell repertoires in cytomegalovirus infection. TCRdb passed the reads through MiXCR, listing each CDR3 protein once. The sample carries more than 650,000 distinct CDR3 sequences, 35% recorded once. The sequenced material came from PBMCs. These receptors all come from a human donor in good health (CMV status not recorded). Some clones in this sample may be carry-over from other donors' samples.

The V and J genes are TRBV20-1 and TRBJ1-1; D unclear. This CDR3 is built from 15 residues. Germline assignment: CDR1 DFQATT and CDR2 SNEGSKA (reference sequence). Trimming took off 0 bases at V and 0 bases at J, with 11 bases between the two ends. The CDR3 DNA follows: TGCAGTGCTAGAGATCCCTGGCCAGTGAACACTGAAGCTTTCTTT. Translation: CSARDPWPVNTEAFF.

V is TRBV2 and J is TRBJ2-6; 7 bases map to TRBD1. Germline lookup yields CDR1 SNHLY and CDR2 FYNNEI. The CDR3 loop spans 15 amino acids. The V and J ends lost 6 bases and 2 bases, in that order; junction bases with no gene match: 4. The CDR3: CASRRDRAGANVLTF. In DNA form, the CDR3 reads TGTGCCAGCAGGAGAGACAGGGCTGGGGCCAACGTCCTGACTTTC.

The sample holds many counts of this clonotype. The J gene is TRBJ2-7, the V gene TRBV7-2; perhaps D is TRBD1 or TRBD2 (5 bases each). Germline CDR1 reads SGHTA; CDR2 reads FQGNSA. CDR3 length equals 15 residues. V was cut by 6 bases and J by 6 bases, with 21 bases left in between. CDR3 nucleotide sequence: TGTGCCAGCAGGATAGTGGGACCACTAGGGGCCGAGCAGTACTTC. Its translation: CASRIVGPLGAEQYF.

The chain couples TRBV20-1 to TRBJ2-1, with TRBD2 as a possible D gene (6 bases). CDR1 and CDR2 (germline): DFQATT, SNEGSKA (reference sequence). Trimming removed 3 bases at V and 14 bases at J, with 20 bases between. The CDR3 has 13 amino acids. The CDR3 sequence is CSASPLPGTREFF. DNA for the CDR3: TGCAGTGCTAGCCCTCTCCCCGGGACTCGGGAGTTCTTC.

This clonotype turned up a few times. The CDR3 nucleotides read TGCAGTGCTAGGCTCGGGAGTACAGATACGCAGTATTTT. It specifies CSARLGSTDTQYF. The rearrangement links TRBV20-1 to TRBJ2-3; D might be TRBD2 (6 bases). Germline V gene data show CDR1 as DFQATT and CDR2 as SNEGSKA (reference sequence). Trimming cost V 3 bases and J 3 bases, with 10 bases left between them. CDR3 length: 13 amino acids.

This clonotype was seen a handful of times. This chain connects TRBV6-6 to TRBJ1-1; TRBD1 might be the D (5 bases). The germline gives CDR1 MNHNY, CDR2 SVGAGI (reference sequence). The ends were cut back, 1 base at V and 4 bases at J, with 13 bases in the middle. The CDR3 extends over 15 amino acids. The CDR3 sequence is CASSYWAGKGTEAFF. The CDR3 region has the DNA TGTGCCAGCAGTTACTGGGCAGGGAAGGGCACTGAAGCTTTCTTT.

Concerning this clonotype itself: With a much larger clone just one base away, this may be a read error. The CDR3 here is CASWGSGGAGYTF. The CDR3 DNA reads TGTGCCAGCTGGGGATCAGGGGGCGCTGGCTACACCTTC. The chain joins TRBV7-8 to TRBJ1-2; 8 bases map to TRBD1. V lost 8 bases, J lost 7 bases, and 9 bases stayed unmatched. The germline V gene encodes CDR1 SGHVS and CDR2 FQNEAQ. The CDR3 totals 13 residues.

A few counts support this clonotype. The gene calls are TRBV12-3 or TRBV12-4 and TRBJ2-7; TRBD2 matches at 14 bases. Unmatched junction bases numbered 12, after V lost 5 bases and J lost 6 bases. The CDR3 covers 17 residues. DNA of the CDR3: TGTGCCAGCAGTCGAAGACTAGCGGGGGGGCGACTGGGCGAGCAGTACTTC. Translation gives CASSRRLAGGRLGEQYF.

Of note for this clonotype: The CDR3 does not close with the conserved phenylalanine or tryptophan, likely indicating a read error. It is unclear where the CDR3 begins or ends on the DNA, so no DNA is shown, and the CDR3 is as TCRdb lists it. This chain uses TRBV7-2 with TRBJ2-1; the table assigns TRBD1, which was not confirmed against the DNA. Per germline, CDR1 SGHTA and CDR2 FQGNSA. The length of the CDR3 is 13 amino acids, counting both ends. The CDR3 reads CASGTGGRHEQLL.

This rearrangement joins TRBV5-6 to TRBJ2-1, with D maybe TRBD1 (5 bases). This CDR3 has 15 amino acids. Trimming shortened V by 2 bases and J by 4 bases, and 13 bases separated the two germline ends. Germline V gene lookup returns CDR1 SGHDT and CDR2 YYEEEE. The DNA for the CDR3 is TGTGCCAGCAGCTTAAGCTGGGGCCCGTACAATGAGCAGTTCTTC. Translating gives CASSLSWGPYNEQFF.

This rearrangement joins TRBV5-1 to TRBJ2-1; TRBD1 matches 8 bases. With 2 bases clipped from V and 15 bases from J, the junction kept 7 bases outside the gene matches. This CDR3 contains 12 residues. Germline V gives CDR1 SGHRS, CDR2 YFSETQ. This chain's CDR3 is CASSLGQGGSFF. CDR3 sequence (DNA): TGCGCCAGCAGCTTAGGACAGGGAGGTTCGTTCTTC.

This clonotype was seen only a few times. The J gene is TRBJ2-2, the V gene TRBV4-2; weak D call: TRBD2 (7 bases). Germline lookup yields CDR1 LGHNA and CDR2 YNFKEQ. The CDR3 contains 15 residues. Trimming removed 7 bases at V and 4 bases at J, with 16 bases between. CDR3 nucleotide sequence: TGTGCCAGCACCCCGGGGGCGGGGGTCACCGGGGAGCTGTTTTTT. Translating it yields CASTPGAGVTGELFF.

The chain links TRBV7-2 to TRBJ2-7, with no clear D. Germline V CDR1 and CDR2: SGHTA, FQGNSA. V was pared by 3 bases and J by 3 bases, with 9 bases between. The CDR3 is 13 residues long. The CDR3 reads CASSFIGSYEQYF. For the CDR3, the DNA is TGTGCCAGCAGCTTTATAGGTAGCTACGAGCAGTACTTC.

This clonotype was seen a handful of times. The chain carries TRBV7-8 and TRBJ2-3; 12 bases fit TRBD2. The CDR3 loop spans 16 amino acids. The V gene's germline CDR1 is SGHVS and CDR2 FQNEAQ. The V gene end was trimmed by 3 bases and the J gene end by 2 bases; junction bases not matched to a gene: 3. The CDR3 DNA is TGTGCCAGCAGCTTCCGACTAGCGGGGGTCACAGATACGCAGTATTTT. Encoded protein: CASSFRLAGVTDTQYF.